The 32 T cell receptor beta chains presented below share a single source sample, sequenced in a study of metastatic and nonmetastatic thyroid tumors. Not a single patient had been given any form of treatment at any point before undergoing thyroid surgery. TCRdb re-analyzed the PCR reads through MiXCR. Of about 45,000 clones listed, roughly 4% are singletons. Sequencing used blood. These receptors were taken from a female donor with papillary thyroid cancer or a benign thyroid nodule (not recorded which). Some clones in this sample may be carry-over from other donors' samples.

V usage is TRBV6-1 and J usage is TRBJ1-5, with D possibly matching TRBD1 (6 bases). CDR3 length: 15 residues. V shed 1 base and J shed 3 bases, with 10 bases lying between them. Germline V lookup: CDR1 MNHNS, CDR2 SASEGT. The CDR3 nucleotides read TGTGCCAGCAGTGAAGTGGCAGGGGCCAATCAGCCCCAGCATTTT. The encoded protein is CASSEVAGANQPQHF.

This clone was counted only a few times. The chain joins TRBV29-1 to TRBJ2-2; maybe TRBD2 (5 bases). Deletions cut 4 bases from V and 7 bases from J, with 10 bases between. CDR3 length: 12 amino acids. In germline, CDR1 is SQVTM, CDR2 ANQGSEA. CDR3 bases: TGCAGCGTTGGCGGGTCGGTCGGGGAGCTGTTTTTT. Amino acid sequence: CSVGGSVGELFF.

This clone was observed at least ten times. V usage is TRBV24-1 and J usage is TRBJ2-5; either TRBD1 or TRBD2 may supply D (5 bases each). The CDR3 is 14 amino acids. Trimming shortened V by 3 bases and J by 1 base, and 8 bases separated the two germline ends. The germline gives CDR1 KGHDR, CDR2 SFDVKD. CDR3 sequence reads: CATSDRGVQETQYF. The DNA of the CDR3 is TGTGCCACCAGTGATAGGGGAGTCCAAGAGACCCAGTACTTC.

There are many counts of this clone. The rearrangement uses TRBV29-1 and TRBJ2-3; 7 nucleotides align to TRBD2. Germline lookup yields CDR1 SQVTM and CDR2 ANQGSEA. The CDR3 is made up of 16 amino acids. V lost 3 bases, J lost 3 bases, and 12 bases stayed unmatched. CDR3 residues: CSVEGPGTIITDTQYF. The CDR3 DNA sequence: TGCAGCGTTGAGGGGCCAGGGACTATTATTACAGATACGCAGTATTTT.

The chain carries TRBV6-1 and TRBJ1-4; tentative D call: TRBD1 (5 bases). CDR3 size: 13 residues. The germline CDR1 and CDR2 sequences are MNHNS and SASEGT. Trimming cost V 8 bases and J 0 bases, with 7 bases left between them. The CDR3 protein is CASRQTTNEKLFF. CDR3 DNA sequence: TGTGCCAGCCGACAGACAACTAATGAAAAACTGTTTTTT.

The chain has TRBV6-1 and TRBJ1-1, with 7 bases aligning to TRBD1. CDR1 MNHNS and CDR2 SASEGT come from the germline V gene. V shed 6 bases, J shed 3 bases, and the junction held 7 bases outside the gene matches. The CDR3 loop spans 14 amino acids. CDR3 amino acids: CASRAGGPYTEAFF. The CDR3 DNA reads as TGTGCCAGCAGAGCAGGGGGACCCTACACTGAAGCTTTCTTT.

The CDR3 DNA reads TGCGCCAGCAGCCAACTAGCGGTTGCAGATACGCAGTATTTT. It yields the protein CASSQLAVADTQYF. The J gene is TRBJ2-3, the V gene TRBV5-1; TRBD2 aligns across 8 bases. Germline trimming cut 4 bases from V and 4 bases from J; bases unmatched to any gene: 5. This CDR3 is built from 14 residues. Germline-derived CDR1 and CDR2 are SGHRS and YFSETQ.

As for this clone: A much larger clone lies a single base off, so this may be a read error. The chain uses TRBV6-1 and TRBJ2-1; maybe TRBD1 (7 bases). Germline lookup yields CDR1 MNHNS and CDR2 SASEGT. CDR3 size: 14 residues. CDR3: CASRAGGSHNGQFF. CDR3 nucleotide sequence: TGTGCCAGCAGAGCAGGGGGGTCCCACAATGGGCAGTTCTTC.

This clone was counted many times. The rearrangement links TRBV19 to TRBJ2-5; TRBD1 might be the D (5 bases). Looked up from germline, CDR1 is LNHDA and CDR2 is SQIVND (reference sequence). V lost 6 bases, J lost 5 bases, and 19 bases lay in between. This CDR3 has 15 amino acids. In DNA, the CDR3 is TGTGCCAGTAGAAAAAGGGGCGGTCTCTCGGAGACCCAGTACTTC. It translates to CASRKRGGLSETQYF.

This clone was seen only a few times. The J gene is TRBJ2-3, the V gene TRBV7-2, with D unclear. Germline lookup yields CDR1 SGHTA and CDR2 FQGNSA. The length of the CDR3 is 13 residues. The V gene lost 7 bases and the J gene lost 0 bases, with 8 bases spanning the gap. This CDR3 is CASTLRSTDTQYF. CDR3 bases: TGTGCCAGCACTCTCCGGAGCACAGATACGCAGTATTTT.

This clone was detected a few times. The chain combines TRBV30 with TRBJ1-2, with D possibly TRBD1 on 5 matching bases. CDR1 and CDR2 (germline): GTSNPN, SVGIG (reference sequence). CDR3 size: 14 residues. Trimming took off 5 bases at V and 4 bases at J, with 17 bases between the two ends. CDR3 protein: CAWWGGEEGYGYTF. For the CDR3, the DNA is TGTGCCTGGTGGGGGGGGGAGGAAGGCTATGGCTACACCTTC.

This clone was recorded a few times. The chain has TRBV20-1 and TRBJ1-5, with D possibly TRBD1 on 6 matching bases. The CDR3 is made up of 12 amino acids. The germline V gene encodes CDR1 DFQATT and CDR2 SNEGSKA (reference sequence). V lost 6 bases, J lost 8 bases, and 14 bases lay in between. The CDR3 here is CSAWTVAEPQHF. For the CDR3, the DNA is TGCAGTGCGTGGACAGTCGCGGAGCCCCAGCATTTT.

This clone appeared once. J is TRBJ2-7 and V is TRBV20-1; D tentatively reads TRBD1 or TRBD2 (7 bases each). V gave up 0 bases and J gave up 4 bases, with 19 bases separating them. The CDR3 has 16 residues. CDR1 and CDR2 from the germline V gene are DFQATT and SNEGSKA (reference sequence). The CDR3 spells CSAREGGDSFWYEQYF. The CDR3 nucleotides read TGCAGTGCTAGAGAGGGGGGGGACAGCTTCTGGTACGAGCAGTACTTC.

At least ten counts were recorded for this clone. The chain couples TRBV12-3 or TRBV12-4 to TRBJ2-7; 11 nucleotides align to TRBD2. This CDR3 has 15 amino acids. The trim removed 6 bases at V and 4 bases at J, leaving 8 bases unmatched. The CDR3 sequence is CASSQSSGRKYEQYF. Here the CDR3 DNA reads TGTGCCAGCAGCCAGTCTAGCGGGAGGAAATACGAGCAGTACTTC.

Sample share makes this clone medium-sized. V usage is TRBV28 and J usage is TRBJ2-3; D not resolved. This CDR3 has 13 amino acids. Germline CDR1 MDHEN, CDR2 SYDVKM. Deletions cut 5 bases from V and 0 bases from J, with 6 bases between. The CDR3 reads CASSTSSTDTQYF. The CDR3 DNA reads TGTGCCAGCAGTACGTCCAGCACAGATACGCAGTATTTT.

This clone was seen a handful of times. The germline gene is not matched at one end of the junction; a read error may be the cause. The V gene is TRBV18, the J gene TRBJ2-2; 8 bases line up with TRBD1. Germline V gene lookup returns CDR1 KGHSH and CDR2 LQKENI. The CDR3 extends over 13 amino acids. DNA for the CDR3: TGCGCCCAGGGGGCGGCGAACACCGGGGAGCTGTTTTTT. It specifies CAQGAANTGELFF. Based on the CDR3 plus reference TRBV18 and TRBJ2-2, the full variable domain is NAGVMQNPRHLVRRRGQEARLRCSPMKGHSHVYWYRQLPEEGLKFMVYLQKENIIDESGMPKERFSAEFPKEGPSILRIQQVVRGDSAAYFCAQGAANTGELFFGEGSRLTVL.

This clone was found many times. For the CDR3, the DNA is TGTGCCAGCAGCTCCCGACTAGCGGGAGAGAACATTCAGTACTTC. Protein product: CASSSRLAGENIQYF. This sequence joins TRBV4-2 and TRBJ2-4, with 12 bases aligning to TRBD2. From germline, CDR1 is LGHNA and CDR2 YNFKEQ. Trimming cost V 5 bases and J 7 bases; bases outside gene matches: 6. This CDR3 has 15 amino acids.

This clone showed up just a few times. This CDR3 is CASTCTGEADTQYF. CDR3 coding DNA: TGTGCCAGCACCTGTACAGGGGAGGCAGATACGCAGTATTTT. This chain links TRBV27 with TRBJ2-3; TRBD1 is a possible D gene (7 bases). This CDR3 has 14 amino acids. Germline loops: CDR1 MNHEY, CDR2 SMNVEV (reference sequence). V lost 7 bases and J lost 4, with 15 bases in between.

Remarks on this clone: The CDR3 does not close with the conserved phenylalanine or tryptophan, likely indicating a read error. The gene calls are TRBV12-3 or TRBV12-4 and TRBJ2-1, with TRBD1 matching 7 bases. With 1 base clipped from V and 8 bases from J, the junction kept 8 bases outside the gene matches. The CDR3 loop spans 15 amino acids. The CDR3 DNA is TGTGCCAGCAGTTTAGGGCAGGGGGAGTTTTATGAGCAGTTCTTA. It translates to CASSLGQGEFYEQFL.

Many counts were recorded for this clone. The rearrangement joins TRBV12-3 or TRBV12-4 to TRBJ2-5; 7 bases align to TRBD2. V lost 2 bases to trimming and J lost 1 base; unmatched junction nucleotides: 4. This CDR3 contains 15 residues. The CDR3 nucleotides read TGTGCCAGCAGTTTATCTAGCGGCTTCCAAGAGACCCAGTACTTC. It translates to CASSLSSGFQETQYF.

The chain employs TRBV20-1 and TRBJ1-1; D gene uncertain. CDR3 length: 13 residues. Trimming stripped 7 bases from V and 0 bases from J, with 12 bases between. Germline CDR1 and CDR2: DFQATT and SNEGSKA (reference sequence). The CDR3 DNA sequence: TGCAGTGGAGCGAGACAATTGAACACTGAAGCTTTCTTT. It is translated as CSGARQLNTEAFF.

This clone has a count of ten or more. This could be a read error, since a much larger clone is one nucleotide away. In this CDR3 the conserved last residue, phenylalanine or tryptophan, is missing, so a read error is likely. J is TRBJ2-2 and V is TRBV7-8, with D unresolved. The V gene's germline CDR1 is SGHVS and CDR2 FQNEAQ. Trimming left V 3 bases short and J 0 bases short, with 11 bases between. This CDR3 has 16 residues. The CDR3 DNA is TGTGCCAGCAGCTTTGGCAGGTCGACGAACACCGGGGAGCTGTTTCTT. Protein product: CASSFGRSTNTGELFL.

This clone was seen at least ten times. The chain joins TRBV5-1 to TRBJ1-5; D not certain. This CDR3 is 15 amino acids long. Germline V CDR1 and CDR2: SGHRS, YFSETQ. The V end was cut by 4 bases, the J end by 8 bases, with 19 bases between. CDR3 sequence (DNA): TGCGCCAGCAGCAAAAGGCCAGGCGATAAGGAGCCCCAGCATTTT. Residues: CASSKRPGDKEPQHF. Looking up the rest from reference TRBV5-1 and TRBJ1-5 gives the full variable domain: KAGVTQTPRYLIKTRGQQVTLSCSPISGHRSVSWYQQTPGQGLQFLFEYFSETQRNKGNFPGRFSGRQFSNSRSEMNVSTLELGDSALYLCASSKRPGDKEPQHFGDGTRLSIL.

This clone came up many times. CDR3 sequence (DNA): TGTGCCAGCAGCTTAGCGCGACAGGGAGTCACAGATACGCAGTATTTT. It is translated as CASSLARQGVTDTQYF. This rearrangement joins TRBV13 to TRBJ2-3; 7 bases are a match to TRBD1. Germline CDR1 and CDR2: PRHDT and FYEKMQ (reference sequence). The CDR3 is 16 amino acids. The V segment lost 1 base and the J segment 2 bases; nucleotides outside the gene matches: 6.

The sample holds many counts of this clone. The chain recombines TRBV5-4 with TRBJ1-6, with 8 bases that match TRBD1. Germline CDR1 and CDR2: SGHNT and YYREEE (reference sequence). V gave up 5 bases and J gave up 7 bases; unmatched junction bases: 11. The CDR3 extends over 16 amino acids. In DNA, the CDR3 is TGTGCCAGCAGACCAGGACAGGGTGGAATCAATTCACCCCTCCACTTT. Its protein product is CASRPGQGGINSPLHF.

This clone was seen at least ten times. V gene TRBV2 combines with J gene TRBJ2-5; perhaps TRBD1 as D (6 bases). Trimming removed 5 bases at V and 5 bases at J, with 12 bases between. The germline CDR1 and CDR2 sequences are SNHLY and FYNNEI. This CDR3 has 13 amino acids. CDR3 DNA: TGTGCCAGCAGTAGAAGGCAGGGGGAGACCCAGTACTTC. It is translated as CASSRRQGETQYF.

This clone was counted between two and nine times. The chain combines TRBV27 with TRBJ1-3; tentatively, D is TRBD1 (6 bases). CDR3 length equals 14 residues. The germline V gene has CDR1 MNHEY and CDR2 SMNVEV (reference sequence). Trimming stripped 2 bases from V and 4 bases from J, with 9 bases between. Written as DNA, the CDR3 is TGTGCCAGCAGTTTAGGAGGGGGAGGAAACACCATATATTTT. It translates to CASSLGGGGNTIYF.

The J gene is TRBJ2-1, the V gene TRBV9, with TRBD1 as a possible D gene (6 bases). The CDR3 spans 15 residues. Germline V lookup: CDR1 SGDLS, CDR2 YYNGEE. Trimming pared 0 bases from V and 5 bases from J, leaving 12 bases between. The CDR3 region is CASSVDGTPDNEQFF. For the CDR3, the DNA is TGTGCCAGCAGCGTAGATGGGACACCTGACAATGAGCAGTTCTTC.

This clone was observed a few times. The rearrangement uses TRBV10-3 and TRBJ2-1; weak D call: TRBD2 (5 bases). Trimming removed 3 bases from V and 5 bases from J, with 20 bases in between. Germline V CDR1 and CDR2: ENHRY, SYGVKD. The CDR3 is made up of 17 amino acids. The CDR3 DNA sequence: TGTGCCATCAGTGAACGGGCAGTACTATCGGGAAACAATGAGCAGTTCTTC. This codes for CAISERAVLSGNNEQFF.

This clone was counted at least ten times. The J gene is TRBJ1-1, the V gene TRBV29-1; TRBD1 is a possible D gene (5 bases). Trimming took 6 bases from V and 4 from J, leaving 12 bases between them. The V gene's germline CDR1 is SQVTM and CDR2 ANQGSEA. This CDR3 spans 12 amino acids. CDR3 amino acids: CSVHGDGTEAFF. The CDR3 DNA reads TGCAGCGTACACGGGGACGGCACTGAAGCTTTCTTT.

Ten or more counts support this clone. This rearrangement joins TRBV20-1 to TRBJ1-1, with D uncertain. Trimming pared 1 base from V and 11 bases from J, leaving 17 bases between. Germline CDR1 and CDR2: DFQATT and SNEGSKA (reference sequence). The CDR3 loop spans 13 amino acids. The CDR3 DNA sequence: TGCAGTGCTAGAGTAGCGGTTGAAAGGATGGCTTTCTTT. This encodes CSARVAVERMAFF.

This clone was detected many times. The chain recombines TRBV7-3 with TRBJ1-2; D not certain. Germline-derived CDR1 and CDR2 are SGHTA and FQGTGA. V was clipped by 2 bases and J by 2 bases, with 3 bases between them. The CDR3 length is 12 residues. The CDR3 loop is CASSLQNYGYTF. CDR3 sequence (DNA): TGTGCCAGCAGCTTACAAAACTATGGCTACACCTTC.